A single sample gave rise to the 29 T cell receptor beta chains below, sequenced in a study of T cell repertoires in cytomegalovirus infection. One entry per CDR3 protein results from TCRdb running MiXCR on the reads. Of 170,000 or so distinct CDR3 sequences detected, roughly an eighth appear once; the ten largest clones hold 25% to 30%. The specimen sequenced was PBMCs. The receptors derive from a human donor in good health (CMV status not recorded). Some clones in this sample may be carry-over from other donors' samples.

This clonotype showed up many times. The chain recombines TRBV12-3 or TRBV12-4 with TRBJ2-3; D perhaps matches TRBD2 (6 bases). There are 15 residues in the CDR3. V was pared by 7 bases and J by 5 bases, with 19 bases between. DNA of the CDR3: TGTGCCAGCACCCCTTTCGGGGGAAGGGGAGATACGCAGTATTTT. Residues: CASTPFGGRGDTQYF.

The CDR3 loop reads CASSLLASGIISYEQYF. CDR3 DNA: TGTGCCAGCAGCTTATTAGCTAGCGGGATAATTTCTTACGAGCAGTACTTC. The chain combines TRBV7-2 with TRBJ2-7, with TRBD2 identical over 9 bases. CDR3 size: 17 residues. CDR1 and CDR2 (germline): SGHTA, FQGNSA. The trim removed 2 bases at V and 4 bases at J, leaving 12 bases unmatched.

Note on this clonotype: A much larger clone lies a single base off, so this may be a read error. CDR3 loop: CVSNPRPLNTGELFF. The CDR3 DNA is TGTGTCAGCAATCCTCGACCCCTCAACACCGGGGAGCTGTTTTTT. The chain combines TRBV6-5 with TRBJ2-2; D is ambiguous. There are 15 residues in the CDR3. Germline V gene sequence: CDR1 MNHEY, CDR2 SVGAGI.

Points on this clonotype: The junction departs from the called germline gene at one end, perhaps through a read error. The chain carries TRBV5-1 and TRBJ2-1; a possible D gene is TRBD2 (6 bases). Per the germline V gene, CDR1 is SGHRS and CDR2 is YFSETQ. This CDR3 region has 15 residues. The DNA for the CDR3 is TGCGCCAGCAGCCCCATCGGGGGTTCCTACCATGAGCAGTTCTTC. Its protein product is CASSPIGGSYHEQFF.

In its sample, this clonotype was seen a few times. The V and J genes are TRBV5-1 and TRBJ2-7, with TRBD1 matching 9 bases. Germline V CDR1 and CDR2: SGHRS, YFSETQ. With V trimmed by 1 base and J by 5 bases, 1 base remained unmatched. CDR3 length: 13 residues. DNA for the CDR3: TGCGCCAGCAGCTTGTGGACAGGGGACGAGCAGTACTTC. It specifies CASSLWTGDEQYF.

This clonotype was found a few times. The chain employs TRBV7-2 and TRBJ1-5, with a possible D match to TRBD1 (5 bases). The CDR3 runs to 18 residues. Trimming cost V 1 base and J 6 bases, with 22 bases left between them. CDR1 SGHTA and CDR2 FQGNSA come from the germline V gene. For the CDR3, the DNA is TGTGCCAGCAGCTTAGATCCCCTTAGGCAGGGACCACGTCAGCCCCAGCATTTT. It translates to CASSLDPLRQGPRQPQHF.

Comments on this clonotype: A single base separates this from a much larger clone, so it may be a read error. The chain recombines TRBV7-9 with TRBJ1-1, with 8 positions matching TRBD1. The CDR3 loop spans 14 amino acids. Trimming took 5 bases from V and 0 from J; bases not matched to a gene: 2. Germline CDR1 SEHNR, CDR2 FQNEAQ (reference sequence). CDR3 bases: TGTGCCAGCAGCCGACAGGGGATGAACACTGAAGCTTTCTTT. It is translated as CASSRQGMNTEAFF.

The chain has TRBV19 and TRBJ2-7; possible D gene TRBD2, 5 bases. Germline CDR1 is LNHDA and CDR2 is SQIVND (reference sequence). CDR3 size: 14 residues. The V and J ends lost 1 base and 5 bases respectively, with 12 bases between them. CDR3 DNA sequence: TGTGCCAGTAGTATAGTTATCGGGGAACACGAGCAGTACTTC. Residues: CASSIVIGEHEQYF.

This clonotype was seen only a few times. The chain uses TRBV7-9 and TRBJ1-1; D possibly corresponds to TRBD1 (6 bases). Germline V gene data show CDR1 as SEHNR and CDR2 as FQNEAQ (reference sequence). V was trimmed by 6 bases and J by 4 bases, leaving 12 bases between them. This CDR3 has 13 residues. The chain's CDR3 is CASSSQGPTEAFF. The DNA of the CDR3 is TGTGCCAGCAGTTCCCAGGGGCCCACTGAAGCTTTCTTT.

The CDR3 here is CASALIFRPASGSWKGAQETQYF. CDR3 coding DNA: TGTGCCAGCGCCCTTATCTTCCGACCGGCTAGCGGGAGTTGGAAGGGGGCCCAAGAGACCCAGTACTTC. The chain employs TRBV7-2 and TRBJ2-5; 10 bases fit TRBD2. Germline lookup yields CDR1 SGHTA and CDR2 FQGNSA. Losses at the gene ends were 8 bases for V and 1 base for J; bases not matched to a gene: 31. This CDR3 comprises 23 residues.

This clonotype has ten or more counts. This chain joins TRBV7-2 and TRBJ1-6; no clear D gene. V lost 5 bases to trimming and J lost 0 bases, with 11 bases between them. The CDR3 contains 16 residues. Looked up from germline, CDR1 is SGHTA and CDR2 is FQGNSA. CDR3 in amino acids: CASSLSRSSYNSPLHF. CDR3 DNA sequence: TGTGCCAGCAGCCTTTCACGAAGCTCCTATAATTCACCCCTCCACTTT.

This clonotype has more than one count but fewer than ten. The J gene is TRBJ2-5, the V gene TRBV29-1; tentative D call: TRBD2 (6 bases). V gave up 5 bases and J gave up 5 bases, with 18 bases separating them. The length of the CDR3 is 14 residues. Germline V gives CDR1 SQVTM, CDR2 ANQGSEA. CDR3 nucleotide sequence: TGCAGCGTTATGAAGGACTATGGGGGGGAGACCCAGTACTTC. Protein sequence: CSVMKDYGGETQYF.

This sequence joins TRBV7-2 and TRBJ2-7; 8 nucleotides match TRBD2. The CDR3 spans 17 residues. V trimming: 4 bases; J trimming: 3 bases; junction bases outside the gene matches: 14. CDR1 is SGHTA, CDR2 FQGNSA, per germline. This chain's CDR3 is CASSSPSGSPLNYEQYF. CDR3 nucleotides: TGTGCCAGCAGCTCCCCGAGCGGGAGTCCCCTCAACTACGAGCAGTACTTC. Based on the CDR3 plus reference TRBV7-2 and TRBJ2-7, the full variable domain is GAGVSQSPSNKVTEKGKDVELRCDPISGHTALYWYRQSLGQGLEFLIYFQGNSAPDKSGLPSDRFSAERTGGSVSTLTIQRTQQEDSAVYLCASSSPSGSPLNYEQYFGPGTRLTVT.

This clonotype has at least ten counts. The CDR3: CASRFSSGGETQYF. The CDR3 DNA follows: TGTGCCAGCAGGTTTTCATCCGGAGGGGAGACCCAGTACTTC. The V call is TRBV11-2, the J call TRBJ2-5; possibly TRBD2 for D (6 bases). The V and J ends lost 6 bases and 5 bases respectively, with 16 bases between them. Looked up from germline, CDR1 is SGHAT and CDR2 is FQNNGV. This CDR3 is built from 14 residues.

This clonotype turned up a few times. The chain employs TRBV6-4 and TRBJ2-2; D uncertain. V was shortened by 2 bases and J by 6 bases, with 7 bases between the two germline ends. The CDR3 contains 13 residues. CDR1 and CDR2 from the germline V gene are MRHNA and SNTAGT. In DNA, the CDR3 is TGTGCCAGCAGTGACAGGGCCGCCGGGGAGCTGTTTTTT. It codes for CASSDRAAGELFF.

About this clonotype: The junction shows a germline mismatch at one end, possibly a read error. The CDR3 region has the DNA TGTGCCATCAGCTTGTGGGGGGATCTCACAGATACGCAGTATTTT. It translates to CAISLWGDLTDTQYF. The chain uses TRBV5-4 and TRBJ2-3; possibly TRBD2 for D (6 bases). Germline CDR1 reads SGHNT; CDR2 reads YYREEE (reference sequence). There are 15 residues in the CDR3.

The J gene is TRBJ2-1, the V gene TRBV11-3, with D maybe TRBD2 (7 bases). The CDR3 has 17 amino acids. Trimming cost V 3 bases and J 0 bases, with 15 bases left between them. Germline CDR1 SGHNT, CDR2 YENEEA. The CDR3 coding sequence is TGTGCCAGCAGCTTGCACAGCGGGACAAGCTCCTACAATGAGCAGTTCTTC. This sequence encodes CASSLHSGTSSYNEQFF.

There are a few counts of this clonotype. The J gene is TRBJ1-5, the V gene TRBV29-1; no firm D call. The CDR3 contains 13 residues. Germline loops: CDR1 SQVTM, CDR2 ANQGSEA. V was pared by 7 bases and J by 0 bases, with 10 bases between. The CDR3 here is CSARSGSNQPQHF. The CDR3 coding sequence is TGCAGCGCTAGATCAGGTAGCAATCAGCCCCAGCATTTT. The full variable domain, completed using reference TRBV29-1 and TRBJ1-5, is SAVISQKPSRDICQRGTSLTIQCQVDSQVTMMFWYRQQPGQSLTLIATANQGSEATYESGFVIDKFPISRPNLTFSTLTVSNMSPEDSSIYLCSARSGSNQPQHFGDGTRLSIL.

The chain combines TRBV7-9 with TRBJ1-6; D might be TRBD1 (5 bases). CDR3 length equals 15 residues. The V end was cut by 1 base, the J end by 9 bases, with 13 bases between. Looked up from germline, CDR1 is SEHNR and CDR2 is FQNEAQ (reference sequence). The CDR3 loop is CASSLGSGTASPLHF. CDR3 sequence (DNA): TGTGCCAGCAGCTTAGGTTCCGGGACGGCTTCACCCCTCCACTTT.

The table lists this clonotype with many counts. V and J are TRBV27 and TRBJ1-6; 7 bases agree with TRBD1. The germline gives CDR1 MNHEY, CDR2 SMNVEV (reference sequence). This CDR3 spans 18 amino acids. The V segment lost 1 base and the J segment 0 bases; nucleotides outside the gene matches: 6. CDR3 sequence (DNA): TGTGCCAGCAGTTTATTCGGGACAGAGAGCTCCTATAATTCACCCCTCCACTTT. Its protein product is CASSLFGTESSYNSPLHF.

This clonotype was seen many times. This sequence joins TRBV7-2 and TRBJ2-3; no clear D. The V gene's germline CDR1 is SGHTA and CDR2 FQGNSA. The CDR3 contains 12 residues. V lost 4 bases to trimming and J lost 4 bases, with 6 bases between them. Written as DNA, the CDR3 is TGTGCCAGCAGCTCCTATCCAGATACGCAGTATTTT. This translates into CASSSYPDTQYF.

The chain employs TRBV6-2 or TRBV6-3 and TRBJ1-1, with D unclear. Germline V CDR1 and CDR2: MNHEY, SVGEGT. V dropped 0 bases and J dropped 4 bases, with 15 bases sitting between them. The CDR3 consists of 16 residues. CDR3 in DNA: TGTGCCAGCAGTTACTCGATGGCTAGGCTTTTCACTGAAGCTTTCTTT. This sequence encodes CASSYSMARLFTEAFF.

The table lists this clonotype with many counts. The rearrangement joins TRBV7-2 to TRBJ2-3; unclear D gene. The CDR3 is 13 residues long. Looked up from germline, CDR1 is SGHTA and CDR2 is FQGNSA. V was clipped by 4 bases and J by 2 bases, with 7 bases between them. CDR3 sequence reads: CASSSGITDTQYF. CDR3 sequence (DNA): TGTGCCAGCAGCTCTGGGATCACAGATACGCAGTATTTT.

The chain couples TRBV29-1 to TRBJ2-1; 7 bases agree with TRBD2. The V segment lost 3 bases and the J segment 0 bases; nucleotides outside the gene matches: 5. The CDR3 totals 15 residues. CDR1 is SQVTM, CDR2 ANQGSEA, per germline. The CDR3 sequence: CSVDGSSGSYNEQFF. CDR3 in DNA: TGCAGCGTTGATGGGTCTAGCGGCTCCTACAATGAGCAGTTCTTC.

Only a few counts were recorded for this clonotype. V and J are TRBV14 and TRBJ2-7; TRBD2 is a possible D gene (6 bases). V dropped 4 bases and J dropped 0 bases, with 13 bases sitting between them. CDR3 length: 15 residues. CDR1 SGHDN and CDR2 FVKESK come from the germline V gene. CDR3 DNA: TGTGCCAGCAGCCTCCTTATCGGGAGCTCCTACGAGCAGTACTTC. It specifies CASSLLIGSSYEQYF.

The sample holds many counts of this clonotype. The chain links TRBV10-3 to TRBJ2-7; D is uncertain. CDR1 and CDR2 (germline): ENHRY, SYGVKD. The CDR3 runs 16 residues. Trimming took 10 bases from V and 0 from J, leaving 22 bases between them. The CDR3 spells CASSRNTAASSYEQYF. In DNA, the CDR3 is TGTGCCAGCAGCCGTAACACCGCGGCCAGCTCCTACGAGCAGTACTTC.

The chain carries TRBV4-1 and TRBJ1-1; a possible D gene is TRBD1 (6 bases). CDR1 and CDR2 (germline): MGHRA, YSYEKL. V gave up 3 bases and J gave up 4 bases, with 12 bases separating them. The CDR3 is made up of 14 amino acids. CDR3 nucleotides: TGCGCCAGCAGCCAGGGGCGGGGGCCCACTGAAGCTTTCTTT. It translates to CASSQGRGPTEAFF.

This clonotype was seen more than once but under ten times. The chain carries TRBV19 and TRBJ2-5, with a tentative D call TRBD1 (6 bases). The CDR3 runs 17 residues. V lost 6 bases and J 2 bases, leaving 22 bases between the germline ends. In germline, CDR1 is LNHDA, CDR2 SQIVND (reference sequence). This chain's CDR3 is CASSRQVSLNLQETQYF. Written as DNA, the CDR3 is TGTGCCAGTAGCAGACAGGTGTCCCTTAACCTACAAGAGACCCAGTACTTC.

The DNA for the CDR3 is TGCAGCGCCCAGGGACTCCAGGTTAGCGGTGGCTACACCTTC. This encodes CSAQGLQVSGGYTF. This chain connects TRBV29-1 to TRBJ1-2; weak D call: TRBD1 (5 bases). Trimming pared 7 bases from V and 7 bases from J, leaving 22 bases between. The germline V gene encodes CDR1 SQVTM and CDR2 ANQGSEA. The CDR3 covers 14 residues. Together with reference TRBV29-1 and TRBJ1-2, the CDR3 gives the full variable domain: SAVISQKPSRDICQRGTSLTIQCQVDSQVTMMFWYRQQPGQSLTLIATANQGSEATYESGFVIDKFPISRPNLTFSTLTVSNMSPEDSSIYLCSAQGLQVSGGYTFGSGTRLTVV.